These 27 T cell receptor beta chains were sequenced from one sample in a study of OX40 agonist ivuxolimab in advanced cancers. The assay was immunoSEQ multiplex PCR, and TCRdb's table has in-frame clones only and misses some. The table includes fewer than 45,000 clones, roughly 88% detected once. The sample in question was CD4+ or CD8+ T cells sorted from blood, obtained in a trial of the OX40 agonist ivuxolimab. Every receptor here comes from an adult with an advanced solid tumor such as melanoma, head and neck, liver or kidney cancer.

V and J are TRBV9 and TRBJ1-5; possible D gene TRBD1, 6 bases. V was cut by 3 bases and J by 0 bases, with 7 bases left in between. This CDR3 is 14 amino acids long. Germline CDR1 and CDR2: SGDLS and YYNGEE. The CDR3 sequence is CASSGDTSNQPQHF. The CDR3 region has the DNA TGTGCCAGCAGCGGGGACACTAGCAATCAGCCCCAGCATTTT.

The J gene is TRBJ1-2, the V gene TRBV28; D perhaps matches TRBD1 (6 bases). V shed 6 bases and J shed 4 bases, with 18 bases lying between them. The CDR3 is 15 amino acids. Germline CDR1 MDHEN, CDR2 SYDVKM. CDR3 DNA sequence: TGTGCCAGCAGCACTCCTCGACAGGCCCTCTATGGCTACACCTTC. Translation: CASSTPRQALYGYTF.

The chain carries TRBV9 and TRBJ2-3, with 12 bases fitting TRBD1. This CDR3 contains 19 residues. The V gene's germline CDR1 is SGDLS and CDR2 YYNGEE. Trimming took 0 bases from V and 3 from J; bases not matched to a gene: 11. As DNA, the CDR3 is TGTGCCAGCAGCGTAGCCCCCGGGACAGGGGGCCTGAAGACAGATACGCAGTATTTT. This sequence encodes CASSVAPGTGGLKTDTQYF.

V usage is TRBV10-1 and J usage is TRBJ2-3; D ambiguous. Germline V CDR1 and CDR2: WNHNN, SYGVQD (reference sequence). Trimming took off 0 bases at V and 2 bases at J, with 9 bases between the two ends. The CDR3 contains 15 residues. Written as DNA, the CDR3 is TGCGCCAGCAGTGAGTCAGACGAAAACACAGATACGCAGTATTTT. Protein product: CASSESDENTDTQYF.

The CDR3 DNA reads TGTGCCAGCTCACCTGGGGGAGATACGCAGTATTTT. The encoded protein is CASSPGGDTQYF. This chain connects TRBV18 to TRBJ2-3; D possibly uses TRBD1 or TRBD2 (5 bases each). The CDR3 sequence is 12 residues long. CDR1 is KGHSH and CDR2 is LQKENI in the germline V gene. V was trimmed by 3 bases and J by 5 bases, leaving 6 bases between them.

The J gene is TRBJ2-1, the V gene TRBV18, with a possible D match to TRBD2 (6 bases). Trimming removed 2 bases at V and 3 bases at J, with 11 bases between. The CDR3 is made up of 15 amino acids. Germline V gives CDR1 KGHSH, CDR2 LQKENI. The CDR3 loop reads CASSPLLADYNEQFF. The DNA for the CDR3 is TGTGCCAGCTCACCATTACTAGCAGACTACAATGAGCAGTTCTTC.

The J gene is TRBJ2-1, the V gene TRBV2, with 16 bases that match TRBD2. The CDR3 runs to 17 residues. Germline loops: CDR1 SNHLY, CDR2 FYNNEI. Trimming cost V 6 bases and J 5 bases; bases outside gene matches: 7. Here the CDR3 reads CASSGTSGRVWNNEQFF. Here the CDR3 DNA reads TGTGCCAGCAGCGGGACTAGCGGGAGGGTGTGGAACAATGAGCAGTTCTTC.

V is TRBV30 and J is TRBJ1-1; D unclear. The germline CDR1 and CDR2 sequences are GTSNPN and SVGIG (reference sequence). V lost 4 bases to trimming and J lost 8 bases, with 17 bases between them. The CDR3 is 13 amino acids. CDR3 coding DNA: TGTGCCTGGACGAATGCAGGAGTAGGCGAAGCTTTCTTT. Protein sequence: CAWTNAGVGEAFF.

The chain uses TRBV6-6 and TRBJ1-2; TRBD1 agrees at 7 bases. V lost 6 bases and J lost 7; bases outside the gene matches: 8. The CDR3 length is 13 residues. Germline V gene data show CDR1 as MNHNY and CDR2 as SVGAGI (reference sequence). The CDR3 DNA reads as TGTGCCAGCAGCTATACAGGGGATCCTGGCTACACCTTC. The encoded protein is CASSYTGDPGYTF.

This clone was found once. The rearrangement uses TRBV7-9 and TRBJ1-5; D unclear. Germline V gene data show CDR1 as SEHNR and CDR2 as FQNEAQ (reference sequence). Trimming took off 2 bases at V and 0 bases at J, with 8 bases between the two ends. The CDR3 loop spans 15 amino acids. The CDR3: CASSLFGLSNQPQHF. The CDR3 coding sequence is TGTGCCAGCAGCTTATTTGGGCTTAGCAATCAGCCCCAGCATTTT.

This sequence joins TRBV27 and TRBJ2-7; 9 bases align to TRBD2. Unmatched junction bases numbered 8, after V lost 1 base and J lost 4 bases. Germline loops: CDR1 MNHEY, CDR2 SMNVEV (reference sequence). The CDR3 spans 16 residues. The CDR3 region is CASSLFGLAGNYEQYF. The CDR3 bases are TGTGCCAGCAGTTTATTTGGTCTAGCGGGGAATTACGAGCAGTACTTC.

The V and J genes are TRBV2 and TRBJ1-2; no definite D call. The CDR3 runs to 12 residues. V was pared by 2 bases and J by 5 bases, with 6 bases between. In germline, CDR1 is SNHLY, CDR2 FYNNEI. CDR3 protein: CASSEQAYGYTF. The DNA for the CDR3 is TGTGCCAGCAGTGAACAAGCGTATGGCTACACCTTC.

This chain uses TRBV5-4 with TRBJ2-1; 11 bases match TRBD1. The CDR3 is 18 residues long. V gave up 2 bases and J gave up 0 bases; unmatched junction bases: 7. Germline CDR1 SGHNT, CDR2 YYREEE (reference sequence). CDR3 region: CASSFGTGGFSSYNEQFF. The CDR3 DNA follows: TGTGCCAGCAGCTTTGGGACAGGGGGTTTTAGCTCCTACAATGAGCAGTTCTTC.

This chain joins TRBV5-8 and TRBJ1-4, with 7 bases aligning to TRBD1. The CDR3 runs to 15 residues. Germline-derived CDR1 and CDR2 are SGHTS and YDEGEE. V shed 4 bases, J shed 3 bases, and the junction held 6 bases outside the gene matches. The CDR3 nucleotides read TGTGCCAGCAGCCAGGGACAGCTCGCTAATGAAAAACTGTTTTTT. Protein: CASSQGQLANEKLFF.

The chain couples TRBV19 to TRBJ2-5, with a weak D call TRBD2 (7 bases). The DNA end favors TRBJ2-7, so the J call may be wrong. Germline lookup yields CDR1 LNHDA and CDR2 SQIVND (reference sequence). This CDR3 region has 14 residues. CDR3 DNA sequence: TGTGCCAGTAGTATAAGGGAGGGGGACTACGAGCAGTACTTC. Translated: CASSIREGDYEQYF.

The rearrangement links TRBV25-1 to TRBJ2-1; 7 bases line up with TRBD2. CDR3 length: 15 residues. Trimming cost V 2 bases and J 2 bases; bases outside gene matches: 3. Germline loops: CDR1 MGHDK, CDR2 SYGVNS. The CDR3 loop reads CASSERGTTYNEQFF. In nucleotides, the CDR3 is TGTGCCAGCAGTGAACGCGGGACTACCTACAATGAGCAGTTCTTC.

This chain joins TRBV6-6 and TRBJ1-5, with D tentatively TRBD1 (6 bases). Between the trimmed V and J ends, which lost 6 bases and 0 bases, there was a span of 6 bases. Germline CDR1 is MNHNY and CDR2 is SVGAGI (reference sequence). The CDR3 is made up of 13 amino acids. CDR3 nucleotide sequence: TGTGCCAGCAGACAGGGTAGCAATCAGCCCCAGCATTTT. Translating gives CASRQGSNQPQHF.

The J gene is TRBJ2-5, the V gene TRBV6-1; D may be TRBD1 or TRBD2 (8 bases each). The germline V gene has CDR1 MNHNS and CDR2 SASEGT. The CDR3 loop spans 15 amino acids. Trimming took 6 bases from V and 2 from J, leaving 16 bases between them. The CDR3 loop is CASSGQGGGQETQYF. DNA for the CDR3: TGTGCCAGCAGCGGACAGGGCGGGGGGCAAGAGACCCAGTACTTC.

CDR3 protein: CASSPRTEKGEGYTF. For the CDR3, the DNA is TGCGCCAGCAGCCCTAGGACAGAAAAGGGGGAAGGCTACACCTTC. The chain carries TRBV4-1 and TRBJ1-2; D is perhaps TRBD1 (6 bases). V was cut by 4 bases and J by 8 bases, with 20 bases left in between. CDR1 is MGHRA and CDR2 is YSYEKL in the germline V gene. The CDR3 totals 15 residues.

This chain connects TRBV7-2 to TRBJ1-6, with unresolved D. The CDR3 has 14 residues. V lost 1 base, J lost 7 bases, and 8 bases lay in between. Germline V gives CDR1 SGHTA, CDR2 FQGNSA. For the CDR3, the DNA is TGTGCCAGCAGCTTAGATCCTTGGAATTCACCCCTCCACTTT. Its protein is CASSLDPWNSPLHF.

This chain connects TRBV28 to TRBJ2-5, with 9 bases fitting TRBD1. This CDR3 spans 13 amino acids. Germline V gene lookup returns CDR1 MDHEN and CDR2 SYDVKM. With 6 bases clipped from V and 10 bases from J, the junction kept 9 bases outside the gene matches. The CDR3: CASRKGTGTGQYF. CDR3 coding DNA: TGTGCCAGCAGAAAGGGGACAGGGACGGGCCAGTACTTC.

CDR3 sequence reads: CASSLGHGWHQPQHF. In DNA, the CDR3 is TGTGCCAGCAGCCTCGGACACGGGTGGCATCAGCCCCAGCATTTT. V usage is TRBV6-5 and J usage is TRBJ1-5; D may be TRBD1 (5 bases). The germline V gene has CDR1 MNHEY and CDR2 SVGAGI. Trimming removed 6 bases at V and 5 bases at J, with 17 bases between. The CDR3 sequence is 15 residues long.

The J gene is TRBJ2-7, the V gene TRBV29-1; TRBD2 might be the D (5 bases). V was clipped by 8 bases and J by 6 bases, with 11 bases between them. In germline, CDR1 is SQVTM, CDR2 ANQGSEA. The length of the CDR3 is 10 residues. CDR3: CSPPRGEQYF. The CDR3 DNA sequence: TGCAGCCCCCCTCGGGGCGAGCAGTACTTC.

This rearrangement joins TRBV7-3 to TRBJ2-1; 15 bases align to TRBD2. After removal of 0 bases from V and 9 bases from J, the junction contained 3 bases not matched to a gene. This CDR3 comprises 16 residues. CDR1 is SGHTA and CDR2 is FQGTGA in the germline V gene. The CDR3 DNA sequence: TGTGCCAGCAGCTTAACGGGACTAGCGGGAGGAAGTGAGCAGTTCTTC. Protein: CASSLTGLAGGSEQFF.

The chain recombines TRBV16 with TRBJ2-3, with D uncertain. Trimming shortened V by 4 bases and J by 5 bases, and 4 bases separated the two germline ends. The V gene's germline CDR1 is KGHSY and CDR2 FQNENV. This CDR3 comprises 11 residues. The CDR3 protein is CASSLEDTQYF. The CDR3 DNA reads TGTGCCAGCAGCCTCGAAGATACGCAGTATTTT.

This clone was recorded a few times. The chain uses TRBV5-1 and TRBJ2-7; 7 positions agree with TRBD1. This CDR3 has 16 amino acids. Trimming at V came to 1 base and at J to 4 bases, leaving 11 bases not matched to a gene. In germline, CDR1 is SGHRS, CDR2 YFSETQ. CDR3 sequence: CASSLRIVTGWYEQYF. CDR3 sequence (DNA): TGCGCCAGCAGCTTGAGGATCGTGACAGGGTGGTACGAGCAGTACTTC.

This CDR3 reads CASSEPLAGNSYEQYF. DNA of the CDR3: TGTGCCAGCAGTGAACCTCTAGCGGGAAATTCCTACGAGCAGTACTTC. The J gene is TRBJ2-5, the V gene TRBV2, with 9 bases aligning to TRBD2. The last part of the DNA fits TRBJ2-7 better; the J call may be wrong. CDR3 length equals 16 residues. CDR1 is SNHLY, CDR2 FYNNEI, per germline.